This note documents a single T cell receptor beta chain sequence. This clone appeared a single time. The antigen it recognizes is unknown. Base qualities were left out, and no much larger clone turns up one base away. This record belongs to a study of shared clonotypes between healthy human individuals (dated by TCRdb to the early 2020s). For the study in its entirety: A couple of women and three men aged 18 to 49 years were included in the cohort. Per donor, three plates each were used for CD4 naive and CD4 memory, two for CD8 naive, and one for CD8 memory. The study deeply sequenced blood TCR repertoires of about 5 healthy adults to estimate repertoire size and the extent of clonotype sharing between individuals. To increase sequencing depth and limit assay-specific biases, TCR repertoire library preparation and sequencing were carried out by different laboratories using diverse techniques. Each donor's leukapheresis produced roughly between roughly 0.85 and 9.5 billion PBMCs. Results and caveats for the whole study, not just this receptor: Sharing across a few donors was observed for about 5% of naive CD4, around 3.5% of naive CD8, 2% to 2.5% of memory CD4, and around 0.44% of memory CD8 clonotypes. Based on pairwise subsampling, the degree of clonotype sharing among donors was expected to be affected by sequencing depth. Clonotypes shared by all four sorted-subset donors showed higher generation probabilities than non-shared clonotypes. The small number of donors limited the genetic and exposure-history diversity represented. Estimated clonotype richness was generally larger for naive than for memory subsets. Even with the large sequencing depth, rarefaction of the sorted-subset datasets indicated that sequencing was incomplete. Sampling was restricted to blood, and TCR repertoires in tissue are likely to differ from TCR repertoires in blood.

For the CD8 naive samples, CD45RO-negative cells were positively selected for CCR7, yielding a CD45RA+CCR7+ population from which TemRA cells were excluded. The donors were healthy, HIV-negative adults with no recently reported acute infections or vaccinations. All donors were Caucasian adults living in Nashville, Tennessee, USA. After blood collection by leukapheresis, PBMCs were isolated using Ficoll-Histopaque density gradient centrifugation and then cryopreserved in the vapor phase of liquid nitrogen. Analytical flow cytometry was used to check the purity and quantity of each magnetically sorted T cell population. From each sorted fraction, genomic DNA was isolated and quantified by UV absorbance on a Nanodrop 2000c. Ends trimmed: V by 4 bases, J by 9 bases; bases unmatched to a gene: 24. For CDR1 and CDR2, the germline V gene lists SGDLS and YYNGEE. The CDR3 has 18 amino acids, counting the end cysteine and phenylalanine. The sequence is cut down to CDR3 DNA, 54 bases in frame from base 1.

Using the deep immunoSEQ assay, TCR CDR3 regions were amplified from genomic DNA by multiplex PCR. Extracted genomic DNA from each cell subset was spread evenly across all wells of several immunoSEQ 96-well plates, with each plate serving as a replicate. For sorted subsets, each replicate PCR was loaded with 200 ng genomic DNA, equivalent to 30,000 or so T cell genomes. Purified libraries were measured with a Qubit 3.0 fluorometer, size-checked on a Bioanalyzer 2100, and measured again with the KAPA Library Quantification kit. Every immunoSEQ 96-well plate was sequenced on a separate single-read 150-cycle Illumina NextSeq 550 flow cell. Per the authors' processing: Because only junctional sequences without quality scores were contained in the immunoSEQ output, filtering matching that applied to full-length reads could not be performed. To assign V/J genes and CDR3, sequences were annotated against IMGT germline references using PyIR, a Python wrapper for IgBLAST v1.9. Reads with weak V/J assignments (E-value above 1e-6), missing CDR3, stop codons, out-of-frame junctions, or ambiguous translated residues were removed. V3J clonotypes were defined as sequences sharing an identical inferred V gene, J gene, and CDR3 amino acid sequence. Percentage overlap between repertoires was calculated by dividing the number of shared unique clonotypes by the size of the smaller repertoire. Repertoire richness was assessed with RTK rarefaction, the Chao1 estimator, and Recon v2.1 estimates of unobserved clonotypes. Generation probabilities were computed with OLGA for all TCRbeta clonotypes obtained by the gDNA method from a handful of donors. TCRdb retrieved this table from immuneACCESS and kept in-frame rearrangements only. Not all clones are present; in checked studies, unresolved V genes account for under half, and no reason is known for the remainder. The DNA was the basis for D and trimming; V, J and clone size are from that table. The sample table records 700,000 to 950,000 clones; around 96% of these occur just once. The ten largest clonotypes hold roughly 0.23% of the sample.

This TCR came from a man aged 25-45 years in good health. The chain is encoded by TRBV9 joined to TRBJ2-7, with TRBD2 identical over 8 junction bases. The sequenced sample was naive CD8+ T cells sorted from blood. Sample cell subset or site, as interpreted from the label and publication: CD45RA+CCR7+. The bases read TGTGCCAGCAGCACCCAGGACACTTACGGGACTAGAAGAGAGGGGCAGTACTTC. Its product reads: CASSTQDTYGTRREGQYF.